The 26 T cell receptor beta chains below come from one sample, sequenced in a study of blood T cell repertoires in COVID-19. Clones were read by immunoSEQ multiplex PCR, and TCRdb kept only the in-frame ones, dropping some. The sample has approximately 62,000 clones, more than 80% seen once. Sequencing input: peripheral blood. These receptors came from a man at least 80 years old with acute or convalescent COVID-19.

V is TRBV19 and J is TRBJ1-5; D is uncertain. The CDR3 extends over 12 amino acids. The V and J ends lost 3 bases and 9 bases respectively, with 9 bases between them. In germline, CDR1 is LNHDA, CDR2 SQIVND (reference sequence). The DNA for the CDR3 is TGTGCCAGTAGTATGGAGTTGGGGCCCCAGCATTTT. It specifies CASSMELGPQHF.

V gene TRBV4-1 combines with J gene TRBJ2-1; 12 positions agree with TRBD2. J was trimmed by 7 bases and V by 3 bases; bases with no gene match: 10. CDR1 MGHRA and CDR2 YSYEKL come from the germline V gene. This CDR3 has 17 residues. CDR3 in amino acids: CASSQWTSGDAWNEQFF. In DNA, the CDR3 is TGCGCCAGCAGCCAGTGGACTAGCGGGGACGCTTGGAATGAGCAGTTCTTC.

This clone was recorded a few times. The chain links TRBV5-4 to TRBJ2-5, with 7 bases that match TRBD2. Trimming cost V 7 bases and J 5 bases; bases outside gene matches: 8. Germline CDR1 reads SGHNT; CDR2 reads YYREEE (reference sequence). The CDR3 runs to 13 residues. The CDR3, as DNA: TGTGCCAGCGCAATAGCGGGTGGGGAGACCCAGTACTTC. This codes for CASAIAGGETQYF.

This clone was seen ten or more times. The V call is TRBV6-5, the J call TRBJ1-5; 8 bases map to TRBD1. Germline lookup yields CDR1 MNHEY and CDR2 SVGAGI. This CDR3 comprises 16 residues. Germline trimming cut 4 bases from V and 1 base from J; bases unmatched to any gene: 6. The CDR3 region has the DNA TGTGCCAGCAGTTCCATCCGACAGGGGAGCAATCAGCCCCAGCATTTT. Translating gives CASSSIRQGSNQPQHF.

The chain combines TRBV11-3 with TRBJ2-3; D unclear. V lost 4 bases to trimming and J lost 1 base, with 9 bases between them. The germline gives CDR1 SGHNT, CDR2 YENEEA. This CDR3 contains 14 residues. The CDR3 nucleotides are TGTGCCAGCAGCTCCTCTCGGGGCACAGATACGCAGTATTTT. This encodes CASSSSRGTDTQYF.

About this clone: An end of the junction differs from the germline gene, which may be a read error. CDR3 residues: CASSSSTGSGQFF. The CDR3 coding sequence is TGTGCTAGCAGCTCGTCAACAGGGTCGGGGCAGTTCTTC. This chain uses TRBV7-7 with TRBJ2-1; a possible D gene is TRBD1 (6 bases). The germline CDR1 and CDR2 sequences are SSHAT and FNYEAQ (reference sequence). The CDR3 length is 13 residues.

This clone was recorded once. This chain connects TRBV18 to TRBJ2-2; 9 positions agree with TRBD1. This CDR3 region has 18 residues. V lost 5 bases to trimming and J lost 4 bases; unmatched junction nucleotides: 14. Germline-derived CDR1 and CDR2 are KGHSH and LQKENI. The CDR3 loop is CASSSRDRVIVSTGELFF. The CDR3 DNA follows: TGTGCCAGCTCAAGCCGGGACAGGGTAATAGTATCCACCGGGGAGCTGTTTTTT.

CDR3 region: CASRQTSGGRGGTQYF. CDR3 coding DNA: TGTGCCAGTAGGCAGACTAGCGGGGGCCGGGGCGGGACCCAGTACTTC. The chain uses TRBV19 and TRBJ2-5; 12 bases line up with TRBD2. The CDR3 length is 16 residues. After removal of 6 bases from V and 7 bases from J, the junction contained 12 bases not matched to a gene. CDR1 is LNHDA and CDR2 is SQIVND in the germline V gene (reference sequence).

This chain connects TRBV5-5 to TRBJ1-1; D is possibly TRBD1 (6 bases). With 1 base removed from V and 1 base from J, the gap between germline ends came to 11 bases. The CDR3 loop spans 15 amino acids. CDR1 is SGHKS and CDR2 is YYEKEE in the germline V gene (reference sequence). The CDR3 coding sequence is TGTGCCAGCAGCTTGACAGGGCCGGGGAACACTGAAGCTTTCTTT. Protein sequence: CASSLTGPGNTEAFF. Variable domain in full (rest from reference TRBV5-5 and TRBJ1-1): DAGVTQSPTHLIKTRGQQVTLRCSPISGHKSVSWYQQVLGQGPQFIFQYYEKEERGRGNFPDRFSARQFPNYSSELNVNALLLGDSALYLCASSLTGPGNTEAFFGQGTRLTVV.

The rearrangement links TRBV11-2 to TRBJ1-2, with a tentative D call TRBD1 (5 bases). Trimming pared 1 base from V and 5 bases from J, leaving 26 bases between. Germline V gene sequence: CDR1 SGHAT, CDR2 FQNNGV. This CDR3 has 19 amino acids. CDR3 residues: CASSLGVVGQGFRVYGYTF. The CDR3 nucleotides read TGTGCCAGCAGCTTAGGGGTCGTGGGGCAGGGATTTAGGGTTTATGGCTACACCTTC.

The rearrangement links TRBV4-2 to TRBJ2-3; 9 bases are shared with TRBD1. V lost 1 base to trimming and J lost 5 bases; unmatched junction nucleotides: 1. The CDR3 sequence is 14 residues long. Germline V gene sequence: CDR1 LGHNA, CDR2 YNFKEQ. The CDR3 DNA sequence: TGTGCCAGCAGCCAAGGACAGGGGGGAGATACGCAGTATTTT. Its protein is CASSQGQGGDTQYF.

The rearrangement uses TRBV21-1 and TRBJ1-2. TRBV21-1 is a pseudogene segment. The CDR3 extends over 19 amino acids. The CDR3 bases are TGTGCCAGCAGGGGTTTGGGAGCTAAACCTAGCCAAAAGTGCTATGGCTACACCTTC. Residues: CASRGLGAKPSQKCYGYTF.

This clone was observed a handful of times. The CDR3 DNA reads TGCGCCAGCAGCCGCCAACCGGGACTAGCGGGGGCCCGGGGTAGCCAAAACATTCAGTACTTC. Translation: CASSRQPGLAGARGSQNIQYF. The chain joins TRBV5-1 to TRBJ2-4, with 14 bases identical to TRBD2. Germline V gene lookup returns CDR1 SGHRS and CDR2 YFSETQ. J gave up 5 bases and V 4 bases, and 20 bases lay outside the gene matches. This CDR3 spans 21 amino acids.

In this sample, this clone turned up once. The chain recombines TRBV5-1 with TRBJ1-5, with TRBD1 matching over 7 bases. The CDR3 extends over 14 amino acids. Trimming took 4 bases from V and 6 from J; bases not matched to a gene: 7. The germline gives CDR1 SGHRS, CDR2 YFSETQ. CDR3 amino acids: CASSLGQEGQPQHF. The DNA of the CDR3 is TGCGCCAGCAGCCTTGGACAGGAGGGTCAGCCCCAGCATTTT.

The rearrangement uses TRBV7-8 and TRBJ2-3; 14 positions agree with TRBD2. CDR3 size: 17 residues. CDR1 is SGHVS and CDR2 is FQNEAQ in the germline V gene. Trimming took 5 bases from V and 0 from J; bases not matched to a gene: 4. CDR3 region: CASSRLAGGPSTDTQYF. Written as DNA, the CDR3 is TGTGCCAGCAGCAGACTAGCGGGGGGGCCGAGCACAGATACGCAGTATTTT.

This chain links TRBV3-1 (or the pseudogene TRBV3-2) with TRBJ2-3; D possibly corresponds to TRBD2 (6 bases). CDR3 length equals 16 residues. Germline V gene sequence: CDR1 LGHDT, CDR2 YNNKEL (reference sequence). The V end lost 1 base, the J end lost 1 base, and 12 bases lay between the germline ends. Here the CDR3 DNA reads TGTGCCAGCAGCCAAGGGTTTTCTAGCGGCACAGATACGCAGTATTTT. Translating it yields CASSQGFSSGTDTQYF.

The rearrangement links TRBV19 to TRBJ1-1; possible D gene TRBD1, 6 bases. Trimming removed 0 bases from V and 1 base from J, with 9 bases in between. CDR1 and CDR2 (germline): LNHDA, SQIVND (reference sequence). The CDR3 length is 15 residues. The CDR3 reads CASSIDWGRNTEAFF. For the CDR3, the DNA is TGTGCCAGTAGTATAGATTGGGGGCGGAACACTGAAGCTTTCTTT.

This chain uses TRBV3-1 (or the pseudogene TRBV3-2) with TRBJ2-1, with TRBD2 matching over 11 bases. CDR1 is LGHDT and CDR2 is YNNKEL in the germline V gene (reference sequence). The junction had 6 bases not matched to a gene; V was cut back by 4 bases and J by 4 bases. The CDR3 is 16 amino acids. The CDR3 loop is CASSRRLAGLYNEQFF. CDR3 nucleotides: TGTGCCAGCAGCCGCCGACTAGCGGGGTTATACAATGAGCAGTTCTTC.

The V gene is TRBV11-2, the J gene TRBJ2-6, with TRBD2 matching over 7 bases. The CDR3 contains 17 residues. The ends lost 3 bases at V and 2 bases at J; junction bases unmatched: 7. The germline V gene encodes CDR1 SGHAT and CDR2 FQNNGV. CDR3 nucleotides: TGTGCCAGCAGCTTCCTTTGGGGGGGGGCTGGGGCCAACGTCCTGACTTTC. This codes for CASSFLWGGAGANVLTF. The entire variable domain, with the rest obtained from reference TRBV11-2 and TRBJ2-6, is as follows: EAGVAQSPRYKIIEKRQSVAFWCNPISGHATLYWYQQILGQGPKLLIQFQNNGVVDDSQLPKDRFSAERLKGVDSTLKIQPAKLEDSAVYLCASSFLWGGAGANVLTFGAGSRLTVL.

The genes are TRBV19 and TRBJ1-4; the match to TRBD1 covers 7 bases. With 6 bases clipped from V and 0 bases from J, the junction kept 7 bases outside the gene matches. Germline loops: CDR1 LNHDA, CDR2 SQIVND (reference sequence). The CDR3 loop spans 16 amino acids. The CDR3 coding sequence is TGTGCCAGTAGAAACAGGGGCCAAGCAACTAATGAAAAACTGTTTTTT. As protein: CASRNRGQATNEKLFF.

This sequence joins TRBV6-4 and TRBJ2-5; 14 positions match TRBD2. The CDR3 totals 17 residues. Trimming cost V 4 bases and J 0 bases; bases outside gene matches: 4. Per germline, CDR1 MRHNA and CDR2 SNTAGT. The CDR3 region is CASSGGLAGANQETQYF. CDR3 nucleotide sequence: TGTGCCAGCAGTGGGGGACTAGCGGGGGCCAACCAAGAGACCCAGTACTTC.

V and J are TRBV5-5 and TRBJ2-7, with no clear D. Germline V CDR1 and CDR2: SGHKS, YYEKEE (reference sequence). The CDR3 covers 12 residues. Trimming removed 0 bases from V and 4 bases from J, with 5 bases in between. This CDR3 is CASSLGEYEQYF. CDR3 DNA: TGTGCCAGCAGCTTGGGAGAATACGAGCAGTACTTC.

The chain is built from TRBV18 and TRBJ1-2, with a tentative D call TRBD1 (5 bases). Germline-derived CDR1 and CDR2 are KGHSH and LQKENI. Trimming removed 3 bases at V and 3 bases at J, with 8 bases between. This CDR3 region has 13 residues. As DNA, the CDR3 is TGTGCCAGCTCACCGGACAAGGACTATGGCTACACCTTC. Translation gives CASSPDKDYGYTF.

V gene TRBV5-1 combines with J gene TRBJ2-1, with a possible D match to TRBD1 (6 bases). The ends were cut back, 0 bases at V and 6 bases at J, with 7 bases in the middle. This CDR3 comprises 13 residues. Per the germline V gene, CDR1 is SGHRS and CDR2 is YFSETQ. CDR3 protein: CASSLEDSNEQFF. In nucleotides, the CDR3 is TGCGCCAGCAGCTTGGAGGACAGCAATGAGCAGTTCTTC. The entire variable domain, with the rest obtained from reference TRBV5-1 and TRBJ2-1, is as follows: KAGVTQTPRYLIKTRGQQVTLSCSPISGHRSVSWYQQTPGQGLQFLFEYFSETQRNKGNFPGRFSGRQFSNSRSEMNVSTLELGDSALYLCASSLEDSNEQFFGPGTRLTVL.

This clone has only a few counts. V usage is TRBV6-6 and J usage is TRBJ1-5; a possible D gene is TRBD1 (6 bases). Per the germline V gene, CDR1 is MNHNY and CDR2 is SVGAGI (reference sequence). Between the trimmed V and J ends, which lost 5 bases and 2 bases, there was a span of 19 bases. The CDR3 is 17 amino acids. CDR3 bases: TGTGCCAGCAGTCTACAGGGTACGCGAGATGGCAATCAGCCCCAGCATTTT. This codes for CASSLQGTRDGNQPQHF.

The chain joins TRBV6-6 to TRBJ1-3; 7 bases are a match to TRBD1. The CDR3 runs to 16 residues. Germline CDR1 reads MNHNY; CDR2 reads SVGAGI (reference sequence). V lost 0 bases to trimming and J lost 4 bases; unmatched junction nucleotides: 6. The CDR3 here is CASSYSNRGRGNTIYF. The DNA of the CDR3 is TGTGCCAGCAGTTACTCGAATAGGGGGCGCGGAAACACCATATATTTT.